In its sample, the clone carrying this T cell receptor (beta chain) was seen a few times. Its antigen is currently unknown. This entry belongs to a study of CD8+CD57+ T cells in acquired aplastic anemia. Study in general: Sorted CD4+ and CD8+ cells gave a mean 3.2 ug DNA, range roughly 0.2 to 27.4 ug.

Looked up from germline, CDR1 is SNHLY and CDR2 is FYNNEI. V lost 6 bases, J lost 10 bases, and 13 bases lay in between. The CDR3 totals 13 residues. General study points: Researchers report that twenty-nine CD8+ CDR3 sequences appeared in both patients and controls.

Genomic DNA, serving as template, underwent TCR beta VDJ and CDR3 profiling. MiXCR was run by TCRdb on the reads, yielding one entry per CDR3 protein. The table shows about 170,000 distinct CDR3 sequences, with 40% to 50% occurring only once. An expansion of CD8+CD57+ cells by flow cytometry had been shown in patients chosen for sequencing. Patients uniformly had severe acquired aplastic anemia. The V call is TRBV2, the J call TRBJ1-6; a possible D gene is TRBD1 (5 bases). Sequences were obtained from sorted CD4+, CD8+, or CD8+CD57+ T cells (not recorded which) from PBMCs. This TCR was recovered from a human donor with aplastic anemia. The CDR3, as DNA: TGTGCCAGCAGGGAAAAGGGGATATCACCCCTCCACTTT. This encodes CASREKGISPLHF.